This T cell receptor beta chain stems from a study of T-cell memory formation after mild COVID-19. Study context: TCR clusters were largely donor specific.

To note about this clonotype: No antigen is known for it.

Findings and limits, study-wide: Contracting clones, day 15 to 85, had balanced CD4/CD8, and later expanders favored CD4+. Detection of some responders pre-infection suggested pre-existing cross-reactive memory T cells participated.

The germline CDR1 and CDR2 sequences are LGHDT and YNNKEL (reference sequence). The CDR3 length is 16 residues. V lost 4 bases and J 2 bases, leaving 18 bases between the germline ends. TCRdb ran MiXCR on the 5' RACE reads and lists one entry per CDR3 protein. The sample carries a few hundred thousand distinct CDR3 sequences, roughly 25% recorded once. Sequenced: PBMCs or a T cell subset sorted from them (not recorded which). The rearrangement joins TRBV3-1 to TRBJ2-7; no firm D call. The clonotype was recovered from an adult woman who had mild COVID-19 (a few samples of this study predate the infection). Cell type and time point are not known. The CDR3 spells CASSPQSRFRTYEQYF. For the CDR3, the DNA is TGTGCCAGCAGCCCTCAGTCTAGATTCCGTACCTACGAGCAGTACTTC.